A selection of T cell receptor beta chains follows, all from one sample in a study of T cells in tuberculosis. TCRdb's table, derived via immunoSEQ multiplex PCR, lists solely in-frame clones and lacks some. The data hold tens of thousands of clones, with approximately 90% observed a single time. The specimen was CD1b-GMM tetramer-negative cells sorted from PBMCs. Receptors were obtained from an adult woman with latent tuberculosis. CDR3s include the opening cysteine and the closing phenylalanine or tryptophan. The D gene is left open where the match is weak. Some rows have no size entry. The others give once, few or many, or a class for an expanded clone.

>TRBJ1-5|-|TRBV6-6|-
TGTGCCAGCAGTTTATACAGGGAAAGCAATCAGCCCCAGCATTTT
CASSLYRESNQPQHF
>TRBJ1-4|TRBD1|TRBV4-1|-
TGCGCCAGCAGCCAAGATCTCCCCAGGGGGGCTAATGAAAAACTGTTTTTT
CASSQDLPRGANEKLFF
>TRBJ2-3|TRBD2|TRBV19|-
TGTGCCAGTACGGTTGGGGTAGCGGGGACCCGAGGAGATACGCAGTATTTT
CASTVGVAGTRGDTQYF
>TRBJ2-3|TRBD1|TRBV9|-
TGTGCCAGCAGCGTAGGTAGGGGGCCAGATACGCAGTATTTT
CASSVGRGPDTQYF
>TRBJ2-1|-|TRBV7-3|-
TGTGCCAGCAGCCCCCTCCCAGGGCTTCACAATGAGCAGTTCTTC
CASSPLPGLHNEQFF
>TRBJ2-7|-|TRBV7-2|-
TGTGCCAGCAGCTTACACAGGGAGTCAACCTACGAGCAGTACTTC
CASSLHRESTYEQYF
>TRBJ1-1|-|TRBV6-1|-
TGTGCCAGCGGGCCCAAGAACACTGAAGCTTTCTTT
CASGPKNTEAFF
>TRBJ2-1|-|TRBV11-2|-
TGTGCCAGCAGCTTCCGTCTAGCTAAAACCTACAATGAGCAGTTCTTC
CASSFRLAKTYNEQFF
>TRBJ1-2|TRBD1|TRBV7-9|-
TGTGCCAGCAGCTTAGCCAAGGACAGGCGGAAGGCTAACTATGGCTACACCTTC
CASSLAKDRRKANYGYTF
>TRBJ1-3|-|TRBV15|-
TGTGCCACCAGCAAAGGGGGATCTGGAAACACCATATATTTT
CATSKGGSGNTIYF
>TRBJ2-3|-|TRBV4-1|-
TGCGCCAGCAGCCAAACCCAATATGACCCGATAGGAGCAGATACGCAGTATTTT
CASSQTQYDPIGADTQYF
>TRBJ1-2|TRBD1|TRBV5-3|-
TGTGCCAGAAGCTCAGACAGGGGTTGTTATGGCTACACCTTC
CARSSDRGCYGYTF
>TRBJ1-2|TRBD1|TRBV6-6|once
TGTGCCAGCAACTTCAGGGGGCGCGATGGCTACACCTTC
CASNFRGRDGYTF
>TRBJ2-3|TRBD2|TRBV7-2|-
TGTGCCAGCAGCTTCTGGACTAGCGGGGGGTCAGATACGCAGTATTTT
CASSFWTSGGSDTQYF
>TRBJ1-4|-|TRBV6-5|-
TGTGCCAGCAGTTACTCTCATAATGAAAAACTGTTTTTT
CASSYSHNEKLFF
>TRBJ1-1|TRBD1|TRBV5-6|-
TGTGCCAGCAGCTCAGACAGGGTCACTGAAGCTTTCTTT
CASSSDRVTEAFF
>TRBJ1-1|TRBD1|TRBV30|-
TGTGCCTGGAGTGAGGGGGCTCGGGGACGAGGAACTGAAGCTTTCTTT
CAWSEGARGRGTEAFF
>TRBJ2-1|-|TRBV5-1|-
TGCGCCAGCAGCTACCAACTAGGCATAACGGACGGTGAGCAGTTCTTC
CASSYQLGITDGEQFF
>TRBJ1-1|-|TRBV29-1|-
TGCAGCCTCACTTGGGGCCCTGAAGCTTTCTTT
CSLTWGPEAFF
>TRBJ2-2|-|TRBV19|-
TGTGCCAGTAGTATATTCGCCACCGGGAACACCGGGGAGCTGTTTTTT
CASSIFATGNTGELFF
>TRBJ2-3|TRBD2|TRBV7-9|-
TGTGCCAGCAGCGGTAGGCTAGCGGGCACAGATACGCAGTATTTT
CASSGRLAGTDTQYF
>TRBJ2-1|-|TRBV28|-
TGTGCCAGCAGTTTCGGGTACAATGAGCAGTTCTTC
CASSFGYNEQFF
>TRBJ1-1|TRBD1|TRBV5-4|-
TGTGCCAGCAGGGTTGACAGGGGTTATGACACTGAAGCTTTCTTT
CASRVDRGYDTEAFF
>TRBJ2-3|TRBD2|TRBV5-1|-
TGCGCCAGCAGCCAATCTACTAGCGGGGGGGCCCGGGTCTGGGATACGCAGTATTTT
CASSQSTSGGARVWDTQYF
>TRBJ2-6|-|TRBV21-1|-
TGTGCCAGCAGCACCCAGCGGGGTAGCTCTGGGGCCAACGTCCTGACTTTC
CASSTQRGSSGANVLTF
>TRBJ1-1|-|TRBV19|-
TGTGCCAGTAGTCCACAGTGGGCCACTGAAGCTTTCTTT
CASSPQWATEAFF
>TRBJ2-3|-|TRBV19|-
TGTGCCAGTAGTATAGAGACAGCTAGCACAGATACGCAGTATTTT
CASSIETASTDTQYF
>TRBJ2-5|TRBD2|TRBV30|-
TGTGCCTGGAGTCCTGGGGGAGGGGAAGAGACCCAGTACTTC
CAWSPGGGEETQYF
>TRBJ2-3|TRBD1|TRBV7-6|once
TGTGCCAGCAGCTTAGCGGACAGGGGGCTTTCAACTAGCACAGATACGCAGTATTTT
CASSLADRGLSTSTDTQYF
>TRBJ2-1|TRBD2|TRBV5-8|-
TGTGCCAGCAGCTTACTAGCGGTCGGGGAGCAGTTCTTC
CASSLLAVGEQFF
>TRBJ2-1|TRBD2|TRBV7-9|-
TGTGCCAGCAGCTTAAGCGGGGGGGCCGATGAGCAGTTCTTC
CASSLSGGADEQFF
>TRBJ2-3|TRBD2|TRBV15|few
TGTGCCACCAGCAGCCGACTAGCGGGGGGCACAGATACGCAGTATTTT
CATSSRLAGGTDTQYF
>TRBJ2-7|TRBD1|TRBV18|-
TGTGCCAGCTCACGCACGGACAGGGGGCAAGAGCAGTACTTC
CASSRTDRGQEQYF
>TRBJ1-6|TRBD1|TRBV6-1|once
TGTGCCAGCAGTGAAGCGTTGACTAGGACAGGGATGTCACCCCTCCACTTT
CASSEALTRTGMSPLHF
>TRBJ1-1|TRBD1|TRBV2|-
TGTGCCAGCAGAGCCGGGACAGGCACTGAAGCTTTCTTT
CASRAGTGTEAFF
>TRBJ2-2|-|TRBV5-6|-
TGTGCCAGCAGCTTGGGGGGCGCAAAGACCGGGGAGCTGTTTTTT
CASSLGGAKTGELFF
>TRBJ1-5|-|TRBV18|-
TGTGCCAGCTCACCCGGCAGGAATCAGCCCCAGCATTTT
CASSPGRNQPQHF
>TRBJ2-1|TRBD2|TRBV15|-
TGTGCCACCAGCAGAGAAGGGACTAGCGGGGGAAGTGGTGAGCAGTTCTTC
CATSREGTSGGSGEQFF
>TRBJ1-2|-|TRBV25-1|-
TGTGCCAGCGGTTCGGTCTATGGCTACACCTTC
CASGSVYGYTF
>TRBJ2-3|TRBD1|TRBV11-1|-
TGTGCCAGCAGTAGCACTTTAAGGACAGGGGGTTCAGATACGCAGTATTTT
CASSSTLRTGGSDTQYF
>TRBJ2-1|TRBD1|TRBV7-2|-
TGTGCCAGCAGCCCGTCGACAGGGTCTAATGAGCAGTTCTTC
CASSPSTGSNEQFF
>TRBJ1-3|-|TRBV6-5|few
TGTGCCAGCAGTTACGCGGGGAGCGGAAACACCATATATTTT
CASSYAGSGNTIYF
>TRBJ2-5|TRBD2|TRBV6-6|few
TGTGCCAGCACTTCCGGGAGCGGGGGAAAAGAGACCCAGTACTTC
CASTSGSGGKETQYF
>TRBJ2-1|-|TRBV7-3|-
TGTGCCAGCAGCTTATCGGGGAACAGGGCCCATGAGCAGTTCTTC
CASSLSGNRAHEQFF
>TRBJ1-6|-|TRBV7-6|-
TGTGCCAGCAGCTTAGCCCGGGAAAATTCACCCCTCCACTTT
CASSLARENSPLHF
>TRBJ1-6|TRBD1|TRBV6-1|-
TGTGCCAGCAGTGAACCACAGGGGTTCGGCTCACCCCTCCACTTT
CASSEPQGFGSPLHF
>TRBJ1-2|-|TRBV5-5|once
TGTGCCAGCAGCTTAAGGTCTAGGTTCGATGGCTACACCTTC
CASSLRSRFDGYTF
>TRBJ1-4|-|TRBV23-1|few
TGCGCCAGCAGGCGGGGGGGCTTGGCTAATGAAAAACTGTTTTTT
CASRRGGLANEKLFF
>TRBJ2-7|-|TRBV7-6|-
TGTGCCAGCAGCTTAGGCGGCGGGACCTACGAGCAGTACTTC
CASSLGGGTYEQYF
>TRBJ2-5|-|TRBV7-2|-
TGTGCCAGCAGCTTTATGAGGGAAGAGACCCAGTACTTC
CASSFMREETQYF